What follows are 20 T cell receptor beta chains derived from one specimen sequenced in a study of T cell responses to AZD1222 COVID-19 vaccine. The protocol was immunoSEQ multiplex PCR, while the TCRdb copy is restricted to in-frame clones and leaves out a portion. Of about 73,000 clones in the sample, nearly 90% were seen once. Sequences were derived from peripheral blood, sampled 28 days after the second AZD1222 dose. The receptors stem from an adult who received the AZD1222 COVID-19 vaccine.

The chain carries TRBV27 and TRBJ2-1; TRBD1 might be the D (6 bases). Germline CDR1 MNHEY, CDR2 SMNVEV (reference sequence). This CDR3 is 17 amino acids long. V lost 5 bases, J lost 3 bases, and 20 bases lay in between. The CDR3 is CASSKTSGTRYYNEQFF. In nucleotides, the CDR3 is TGTGCCAGCAGTAAAACTTCCGGGACACGCTACTACAATGAGCAGTTCTTC.

The genes are TRBV19 and TRBJ1-4, with D possibly TRBD1 on 6 matching bases. CDR1 is LNHDA, CDR2 SQIVND, per germline (reference sequence). The V end lost 5 bases, the J end lost 5 bases, and 12 bases lay between the germline ends. The CDR3 sequence is 14 residues long. The CDR3: CASSWGQANEKLFF. The CDR3 DNA sequence: TGTGCCAGTAGTTGGGGACAAGCAAATGAAAAACTGTTTTTT.

This clone was observed once. The chain is built from TRBV30 and TRBJ2-3; D is unclear. The CDR3 is 12 residues long. Trimming removed 6 bases from V and 2 bases from J, with 9 bases in between. Per the germline V gene, CDR1 is GTSNPN and CDR2 is SVGIG (reference sequence). The CDR3 is CACGSFTDTQYF. As DNA, the CDR3 is TGTGCCTGTGGCAGCTTCACAGATACGCAGTATTTT.

V is TRBV5-4 and J is TRBJ2-3; no clear D. The CDR3 length is 13 residues. With 0 bases removed from V and 0 bases from J, the gap between germline ends came to 2 bases. Germline V gene sequence: CDR1 SGHNT, CDR2 YYREEE (reference sequence). This CDR3 reads CASSLVSTDTQYF. The CDR3, as DNA: TGTGCCAGCAGCTTGGTGAGCACAGATACGCAGTATTTT.

The genes are TRBV21-1 and TRBJ1-5; the DNA was not compared with TRBD1, the D call given in the table. TRBV21-1 is a pseudogene segment. This CDR3 contains 16 residues. The CDR3 DNA is TGTGCCAGCCCCGCAGCAAGGGGACAGGACAATCAGCCCCAGCATTTT. It yields the protein CASPAARGQDNQPQHF.

The chain carries TRBV6-6 and TRBJ2-1, with D possibly TRBD2 on 5 matching bases. The CDR3 sequence is 11 residues long. Looked up from germline, CDR1 is MNHNY and CDR2 is SVGAGI (reference sequence). V was trimmed by 7 bases and J by 9 bases, leaving 10 bases between them. For the CDR3, the DNA is TGTGCCAGCACCCGGGGTCCTGAGCAGTTCTTC. It is translated as CASTRGPEQFF.

V and J are TRBV9 and TRBJ1-4; the D is unclear. The germline gives CDR1 SGDLS, CDR2 YYNGEE. V lost 0 bases and J 6 bases, leaving 9 bases between the germline ends. This CDR3 has 14 amino acids. The CDR3 loop is CASSVGQDHEKLFF. The CDR3 nucleotides are TGTGCCAGCAGCGTAGGCCAGGACCATGAAAAACTGTTTTTT.

The chain employs TRBV28 and TRBJ2-7, with 9 bases aligning to TRBD1. J gave up 7 bases and V 6 bases, and 7 bases lay outside the gene matches. Per the germline V gene, CDR1 is MDHEN and CDR2 is SYDVKM. This CDR3 is built from 13 residues. The CDR3 DNA sequence: TGTGCCAGCAGCCTAGGACAGGGGACAGAGCAGTACTTC. It specifies CASSLGQGTEQYF.

The CDR3 coding sequence is TGCGCCAGCAGCCCGGCTGTTGCGGGATTAGGCAACGAGCAGTTCTTC. It codes for CASSPAVAGLGNEQFF. J is TRBJ2-1 and V is TRBV5-1; tentative D call: TRBD2 (6 bases). Trimming stripped 4 bases from V and 10 bases from J, with 24 bases between. The length of the CDR3 is 16 residues. The germline V gene has CDR1 SGHRS and CDR2 YFSETQ.

The V and J genes are TRBV5-7 and TRBJ2-2; tentatively, D is TRBD1 (6 bases). TRBV5-7 is flagged as an ORF with uncertain function. Trimming stripped 0 bases from V and 4 bases from J, with 10 bases between. The CDR3 spans 15 residues. The CDR3 sequence is CASSLGRGGTGELFF. CDR3 nucleotides: TGTGCCAGCAGCTTGGGCAGGGGCGGCACCGGGGAGCTGTTTTTT.

The chain employs TRBV7-8 and TRBJ1-1; the D gene is possibly TRBD1 (5 bases). The V gene's germline CDR1 is SGHVS and CDR2 FQNEAQ. Between the trimmed V and J ends, which lost 3 bases and 4 bases, there was a span of 18 bases. The CDR3 spans 16 residues. The CDR3 protein is CASSLAGTLAGTEAFF. DNA of the CDR3: TGTGCCAGCAGCTTGGCGGGGACCCTGGCTGGCACTGAAGCTTTCTTT.

The rearrangement uses TRBV19 and TRBJ1-1, with a tentative D call TRBD1 (5 bases). Trimming removed 5 bases at V and 4 bases at J, with 17 bases between. This CDR3 is built from 15 residues. Germline V gene data show CDR1 as LNHDA and CDR2 as SQIVND (reference sequence). Here the CDR3 reads CASSFRTSGRTEAFF. The CDR3 bases are TGTGCCAGTAGTTTCAGGACATCTGGGCGCACTGAAGCTTTCTTT.

This clone occurred a few times. V usage is TRBV7-2 and J usage is TRBJ1-6, with TRBD1 as a possible D gene (6 bases). CDR1 SGHTA and CDR2 FQGNSA come from the germline V gene. Between the trimmed V and J ends, which lost 1 base and 7 bases, there was a span of 17 bases. The CDR3 is 17 residues long. Here the CDR3 DNA reads TGTGCCAGCAGCTTAGTCCCTGGGGGGCATGGGAATTCACCCCTCCACTTT. Its protein is CASSLVPGGHGNSPLHF.

The chain recombines TRBV7-2 with TRBJ1-6; D call uncertain. The V gene's germline CDR1 is SGHTA and CDR2 FQGNSA. V was pared by 8 bases and J by 2 bases, with 13 bases between. The CDR3 totals 15 residues. The CDR3 is CASRSPGPYNSPLHF. CDR3 DNA sequence: TGTGCCAGCCGTTCGCCAGGCCCCTATAATTCACCCCTCCACTTT.

Regarding this clone: The same CDR3 also results from other DNA sequences found in this sample. This chain links TRBV6-5 with TRBJ2-7; 8 bases are a match to TRBD1. CDR3 length: 13 amino acids. Germline V gene lookup returns CDR1 MNHEY and CDR2 SVGAGI. The J segment lost 3 bases and the V segment lost 5 bases, leaving 3 bases of the junction unmatched. CDR3 sequence (DNA): TGTGCCAGCAGTCGAGACAGGGGCTACGAGCAGTACTTC. This encodes CASSRDRGYEQYF.

The chain has TRBV2 and TRBJ2-7; D gene ambiguous. CDR1 and CDR2 (germline): SNHLY, FYNNEI. The CDR3 runs 12 residues. V lost 3 bases to trimming and J lost 3 bases, with 6 bases between them. The CDR3 region has the DNA TGTGCCAGCAGTGACAGCAGCTACGAGCAGTACTTC. Its protein product is CASSDSSYEQYF.

The chain has TRBV5-1 and TRBJ2-7; 8 bases map to TRBD2. CDR1 is SGHRS and CDR2 is YFSETQ in the germline V gene. Trimming cost V 0 bases and J 2 bases; bases outside gene matches: 4. The length of the CDR3 is 15 residues. The CDR3 is CASSLEGLAPYEQYF. Here the CDR3 DNA reads TGCGCCAGCAGCTTGGAAGGACTAGCACCCTACGAGCAGTACTTC.

The chain employs TRBV7-3 and TRBJ2-1, with 7 bases that match TRBD1. V shed 5 bases and J 6 bases; nucleotides not matched to a gene: 7. CDR3 length equals 14 residues. Germline CDR1 is SGHTA and CDR2 is FQGTGA. The CDR3 region is CASSPTTGSNEQFF. For the CDR3, the DNA is TGTGCCAGCAGCCCAACGACAGGGAGCAATGAGCAGTTCTTC.

V is TRBV27 and J is TRBJ1-2, with D maybe TRBD1 (5 bases). The CDR3 loop spans 16 amino acids. The V end lost 4 bases, the J end lost 5 bases, and 20 bases lay between the germline ends. Germline V lookup: CDR1 MNHEY, CDR2 SMNVEV (reference sequence). Here the CDR3 reads CASSSGDRGLIYGYTF. The CDR3 region has the DNA TGTGCCAGCAGTTCGGGGGATCGGGGCCTAATTTATGGCTACACCTTC.

This clone was picked up one time. The chain carries TRBV7-8 and TRBJ2-1; 7 nucleotides line up with TRBD1. Germline values: CDR1 SGHVS, CDR2 FQNEAQ. Trimming removed 2 bases from V and 2 bases from J; junction bases left unmatched: 6. This CDR3 has 16 amino acids. The CDR3 DNA sequence: TGTGCCAGCAGCTTACTCGACAGGGTCCCCTACAATGAGCAGTTCTTC. Translated, it gives CASSLLDRVPYNEQFF.